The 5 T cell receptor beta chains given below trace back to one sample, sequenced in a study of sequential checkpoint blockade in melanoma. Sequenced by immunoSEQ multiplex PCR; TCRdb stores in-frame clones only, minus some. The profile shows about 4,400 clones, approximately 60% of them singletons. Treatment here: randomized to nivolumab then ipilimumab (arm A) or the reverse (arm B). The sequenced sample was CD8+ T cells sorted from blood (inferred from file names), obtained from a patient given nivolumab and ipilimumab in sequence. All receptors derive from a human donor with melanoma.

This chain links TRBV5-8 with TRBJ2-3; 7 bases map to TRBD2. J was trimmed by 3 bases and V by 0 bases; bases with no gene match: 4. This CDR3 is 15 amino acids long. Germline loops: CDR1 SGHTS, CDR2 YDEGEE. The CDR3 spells CASSLDGLGTDTQYF. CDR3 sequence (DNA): TGTGCCAGCAGCTTGGACGGACTAGGGACAGATACGCAGTATTTT.

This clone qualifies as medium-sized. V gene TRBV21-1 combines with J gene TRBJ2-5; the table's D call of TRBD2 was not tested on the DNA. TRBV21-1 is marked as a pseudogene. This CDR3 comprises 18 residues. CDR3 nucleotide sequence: TGTGCCAGCAGCAAAATAGGGTGCTCACTCCGGGGGGGCAAGACCCAGTACTTC. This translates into CASSKIGCSLRGGKTQYF.

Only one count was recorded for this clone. The CDR3 loop is CASSLGSTTRFIDTQYF. CDR3 nucleotides: TGTGCCAGCAGCTTAGGGTCGACTACAAGGTTTATAGATACGCAGTATTTT. This rearrangement joins TRBV7-9 to TRBJ2-3, with D possibly TRBD2 on 5 matching bases. The ends were cut back, 1 base at V and 5 bases at J, with 19 bases in the middle. Germline values: CDR1 SEHNR, CDR2 FQNEAQ (reference sequence). CDR3 length: 17 amino acids.

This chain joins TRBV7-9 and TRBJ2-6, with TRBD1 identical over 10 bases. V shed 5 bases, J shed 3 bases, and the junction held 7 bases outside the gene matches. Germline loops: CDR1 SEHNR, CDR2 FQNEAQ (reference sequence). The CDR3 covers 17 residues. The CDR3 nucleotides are TGTGCCAGCAGCAATCGACAGGGGGCGCTTGGGGCCAACGTCCTGACTTTC. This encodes CASSNRQGALGANVLTF.

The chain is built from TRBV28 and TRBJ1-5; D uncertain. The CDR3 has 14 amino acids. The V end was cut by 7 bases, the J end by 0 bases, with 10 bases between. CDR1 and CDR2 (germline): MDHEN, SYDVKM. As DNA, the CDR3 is TGTGCCAGCAACCCTGGCAATAGCAATCAGCCCCAGCATTTT. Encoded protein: CASNPGNSNQPQHF.